A selection of T cell receptor beta chains follows, all from one sample in a study of blood T cell repertoires in COVID-19. Produced via immunoSEQ multiplex PCR; TCRdb's table is partial and in-frame only. The sample has under 500,000 clones, 87% seen once. Sequencing was done on a sample of PBMCs or T cells enriched from blood (not recorded which). All receptors come from a woman younger than 35 with acute COVID-19. The CDR3 runs from the conserved cysteine through the conserved F or W. The size entry is marked missing in some rows and otherwise reads once, few, many or a size class.

v_call clone_size cdr3_aa
TRBV4-2 NA CASSRSSGGEQETQYF
TRBV19 NA CASSPTSGRAHDYEQYF
TRBV5-6 NA CASSLRQGDGYTF
TRBV28 NA CASSDTPRELFF
TRBV3-1/TRBV3-2 NA CASSQGPGTIYGYTF
TRBV28 NA CASSSAGRGPFTDTQYF
TRBV19 once CASSGGTGGKITERGGVSYNEQFF
TRBV30 NA CAWRGQGSSPLHF
TRBV15 NA CATSRDLGTGDSGYTF
TRBV4-3 few CASSQDRTSVSYEQYF
TRBV5-6 NA CASSFGGRDTF
TRBV18 NA CATGGAGNAYTF
TRBV7-3 NA CASSLAGGNEQFF
TRBV19 NA CASSIDRDSDTEAFF
TRBV28 NA CASSLSDKTNYGYTF
TRBV6-1 NA CASSDPGGPYNEQFF
TRBV7-9 NA CASSQGRTPSYGYTF